Shown below are 28 T cell receptor beta chains from a single sample sequenced in a study of shared clonotypes between healthy human individuals. Sequencing was performed with immunoSEQ multiplex PCR; in TCRdb, only in-frame clones are kept and a portion is missing. The sample carries roughly 120,000 clones, about 67% recorded once. The source material was memory CD8+ T cells sorted from blood. Indicated subset: CD45RO+ cells pooled with CCR7-negative TemRA cells. The receptors were sampled from a woman aged 25 to 39 in good health.

The chain is built from TRBV27 and TRBJ1-5, with 12 bases aligning to TRBD1. CDR3 length equals 14 residues. The germline CDR1 and CDR2 sequences are MNHEY and SMNVEV (reference sequence). Unmatched junction bases numbered 4, after V lost 6 bases and J lost 7 bases. CDR3 DNA sequence: TGTGCCAGCAGGGCCGGGACAGGGGGCCAGCCCCAGCATTTT. It specifies CASRAGTGGQPQHF.

The chain uses TRBV27 and TRBJ1-1; maybe TRBD1 (5 bases). V shed 3 bases and J shed 7 bases, with 15 bases lying between them. From germline, CDR1 is MNHEY and CDR2 SMNVEV (reference sequence). CDR3 size: 14 residues. The CDR3 DNA reads as TGTGCCAGCAGTTTCCAGAAGGGGCCGGGTGAAGCTTTCTTT. Translated: CASSFQKGPGEAFF.

The rearrangement joins TRBV7-9 to TRBJ2-7, with 9 bases aligning to TRBD2. The V segment lost 5 bases and the J segment 1 base; nucleotides outside the gene matches: 15. The length of the CDR3 is 18 residues. CDR1 and CDR2 (germline): SEHNR, FQNEAQ (reference sequence). CDR3 residues: CASSPREGTGTGSYEQYF. The CDR3 nucleotides read TGTGCCAGCAGCCCGCGGGAGGGCACCGGGACTGGGTCCTACGAGCAGTACTTC.

The V call is TRBV6-6, the J call TRBJ1-5, with D unresolved. The CDR3 is 15 amino acids. The germline V gene has CDR1 MNHNY and CDR2 SVGAGI (reference sequence). Trimming cost V 0 bases and J 7 bases, with 13 bases left between them. In DNA form, the CDR3 reads TGTGCCAGCAGTTACTCGAAGGGAGGCGGACAGCCCCAGCATTTT. Its translation: CASSYSKGGGQPQHF.

The rearrangement joins TRBV15 to TRBJ2-2, with a weak D call TRBD2 (6 bases). V was shortened by 5 bases and J by 3 bases, with 16 bases between the two germline ends. CDR1 is LNHNV and CDR2 is YYDKDF in the germline V gene (reference sequence). The CDR3 contains 16 residues. The CDR3 reads CATSDPSRGDTGELFF. The DNA of the CDR3 is TGTGCCACCAGCGACCCCTCCCGCGGGGACACCGGGGAGCTGTTTTTT.

This clone was found many times. The J gene is TRBJ2-6, the V gene TRBV6-1; D may be TRBD2 (5 bases). Trimming shortened V by 5 bases and J by 1 base, and 9 bases separated the two germline ends. The CDR3 loop spans 15 amino acids. Germline loops: CDR1 MNHNS, CDR2 SASEGT. The DNA for the CDR3 is TGTGCCAGCAGTCAAGGCGGGTCTGGGGCCAACGTCCTGACTTTC. It yields the protein CASSQGGSGANVLTF.

This clone appeared a few times. The DNA of the CDR3 is TGCGCCAGCAGCGGGACCGGGACTACAAATGAGCAGTTCTTC. Amino acid sequence: CASSGTGTTNEQFF. This sequence joins TRBV5-1 and TRBJ2-1, with 7 bases aligning to TRBD2. The CDR3 runs to 14 residues. Germline V gives CDR1 SGHRS, CDR2 YFSETQ. J lost 7 bases, V lost 4 bases, and 8 bases had no gene match.

The chain links TRBV4-1 to TRBJ2-7, with 12 bases lining up with TRBD1. The CDR3 runs to 15 residues. Germline V gene lookup returns CDR1 MGHRA and CDR2 YSYEKL. Losses at the gene ends were 0 bases for V and 7 bases for J; bases not matched to a gene: 4. The CDR3 nucleotides are TGCGCCAGCAGCCAAGAGGGGACAGGGGGCGAAGAGCAGTACTTC. Translating gives CASSQEGTGGEEQYF.

The chain links TRBV28 to TRBJ2-5, with 12 bases matching TRBD2. Near its end, the DNA agrees better with TRBJ2-7, so the J call may be wrong. This CDR3 spans 15 amino acids. Germline CDR1 is MDHEN and CDR2 is SYDVKM. This chain's CDR3 is CASSRALAGGCEQYF. Here the CDR3 DNA reads TGTGCCAGCAGTCGGGCTCTAGCGGGAGGGTGCGAGCAGTACTTC.

This clone turned up a few times. V gene TRBV4-1 combines with J gene TRBJ2-1, with 13 positions matching TRBD2. The germline gives CDR1 MGHRA, CDR2 YSYEKL. The V gene end was trimmed by 4 bases and the J gene end by 10 bases; junction bases not matched to a gene: 7. This CDR3 is 15 amino acids long. The CDR3 DNA sequence: TGCGCCAGCAGCCTAGGACTAGCGGGAGAATTCGAGCAGTTCTTC. Translating gives CASSLGLAGEFEQFF.

In nucleotides, the CDR3 is TGTGCCAGTAGTATTGACACAGCCTACGAGCAGTACTTC. Amino acid sequence: CASSIDTAYEQYF. The V gene is TRBV19, the J gene TRBJ2-7; D is unclear. CDR1 LNHDA and CDR2 SQIVND come from the germline V gene (reference sequence). V lost 3 bases, J lost 2 bases, and 8 bases lay in between. The CDR3 covers 13 residues.

V and J are TRBV7-2 and TRBJ2-7; 8 bases align to TRBD1. CDR3 length equals 15 residues. V shed 5 bases and J 2 bases; nucleotides not matched to a gene: 8. Germline CDR1 and CDR2: SGHTA and FQGNSA. CDR3 amino acids: CASSGRQGIPYEQYF. DNA for the CDR3: TGTGCCAGCAGCGGCCGACAGGGGATCCCCTACGAGCAGTACTTC.

V usage is TRBV14 and J usage is TRBJ2-3, with no clear D. The CDR3 is 15 amino acids. V lost 1 base and J lost 0, with 8 bases in between. Germline-derived CDR1 and CDR2 are SGHDN and FVKESK. The CDR3 coding sequence is TGTGCCAGCAGCCAAGTCGCAGCTAGCACAGATACGCAGTATTTT. Its translation is CASSQVAASTDTQYF.

J is TRBJ1-1 and V is TRBV27; a weak D match, TRBD1 (5 bases). This CDR3 comprises 13 residues. The V end was cut by 5 bases, the J end by 5 bases, with 12 bases between. Germline V gene lookup returns CDR1 MNHEY and CDR2 SMNVEV (reference sequence). In DNA form, the CDR3 reads TGTGCCAGCAGTCATGGGGCGGGTACTGAAGCTTTCTTT. Encoded protein: CASSHGAGTEAFF.

This rearrangement joins TRBV29-1 to TRBJ2-7; TRBD2 might be the D (6 bases). The CDR3 runs to 16 residues. The germline V and J ends were trimmed by 2 bases and 3 bases, with 20 bases remaining between them. Germline V CDR1 and CDR2: SQVTM, ANQGSEA. The CDR3 DNA reads TGCAGCGTTGAACTTTCCGACGCTGGACTAAACTACGAGCAGTACTTC. Amino acids: CSVELSDAGLNYEQYF.

Note on this clone: This could be a read error, since a much larger clone is one nucleotide away. The V gene is TRBV11-3, the J gene TRBJ2-7; D not certain. Germline assignment: CDR1 SGHNT and CDR2 YENEEA. The germline V and J ends were trimmed by 0 bases and 3 bases, with 3 bases remaining between them. The CDR3 covers 12 residues. CDR3 residues: CASSLEGYEQYF. The CDR3, as DNA: TGTGCCAGCAGCTTAGAGGGCTACGAGCAGTACTTC.

V gene TRBV28 combines with J gene TRBJ2-5, with 7 bases fitting TRBD1. The germline gives CDR1 MDHEN, CDR2 SYDVKM. V shed 3 bases, J shed 9 bases, and the junction held 13 bases outside the gene matches. CDR3 size: 15 residues. CDR3 DNA: TGTGCCAGCAGTTTGGGGGACAGCCTGGTCAGGGCCCAGTACTTC. Amino acid sequence: CASSLGDSLVRAQYF.

The gene calls are TRBV7-9 and TRBJ2-6; the D gene is possibly TRBD1 (6 bases). This CDR3 comprises 16 residues. The V and J ends lost 5 bases and 0 bases respectively, with 11 bases between them. Germline CDR1 SEHNR, CDR2 FQNEAQ (reference sequence). In DNA, the CDR3 is TGTGCCAGCAGCCCCATGACAGGCTCTGGGGCCAACGTCCTGACTTTC. It specifies CASSPMTGSGANVLTF.

The count of this clone is one. The sample contains more than one DNA sequence encoding this CDR3. This rearrangement joins TRBV7-6 to TRBJ1-1, with D hard to call. The CDR3 runs to 16 residues. V dropped 3 bases and J dropped 6 bases, with 20 bases sitting between them. CDR1 and CDR2 (germline): SGHVS, FNYEAQ. In nucleotides, the CDR3 is TGTGCCAGCAGCTTCGTCCTGGGTGAGTGCATCTCTGAAGCTTTCTTT. This codes for CASSFVLGECISEAFF.

This chain links TRBV11-2 with TRBJ2-5, with 7 bases that match TRBD2. The J call is uncertain, as TRBJ2-7 better fits the DNA end. CDR1 SGHAT and CDR2 FQNNGV come from the germline V gene. There are 16 residues in the CDR3. The CDR3 DNA reads TGTGCCAGCAGCTTAGATCTCGGGGTAGCGGGCGACGAGCAGTACTTC. Its protein product is CASSLDLGVAGDEQYF.

The rearrangement joins TRBV28 to TRBJ2-7, with 7 bases matching TRBD2. The germline V gene encodes CDR1 MDHEN and CDR2 SYDVKM. Germline trimming cut 3 bases from V and 2 bases from J; bases unmatched to any gene: 4. There are 14 residues in the CDR3. The CDR3 DNA is TGTGCCAGCAGTTTTAGCGGGCCGCCCTACGAGCAGTACTTC. Translated, it gives CASSFSGPPYEQYF. The whole variable domain, filled in from reference TRBV28 and TRBJ2-7, reads DVKVTQSSRYLVKRTGEKVFLECVQDMDHENMFWYRQDPGLGLRLIYFSYDVKMKEKGDIPEGYSVSREKKERFSLILESASTNQTSMYLCASSFSGPPYEQYFGPGTRLTVT.

V and J are TRBV7-9 and TRBJ2-7; TRBD1 agrees at 8 bases. The CDR3 has 14 residues. Germline CDR1 and CDR2: SEHNR and FQNEAQ (reference sequence). Losses at the gene ends were 5 bases for V and 5 bases for J; bases not matched to a gene: 8. The CDR3, as DNA: TGTGCCAGCAGCGCCCCGGGACAGGTCGACGAGCAGTACTTC. It specifies CASSAPGQVDEQYF.

The chain combines TRBV4-2 with TRBJ2-7; 9 bases match TRBD2. After removal of 4 bases from V and 3 bases from J, the junction contained 13 bases not matched to a gene. Per the germline V gene, CDR1 is LGHNA and CDR2 is YNFKEQ. The CDR3 consists of 17 residues. CDR3 region: CASSPHLGISGSYEQYF. The CDR3 nucleotides read TGTGCCAGCAGCCCTCACCTGGGGATTAGCGGGAGCTACGAGCAGTACTTC.

The CDR3 sequence is CASSAGLAGSYEQYF. The CDR3 coding sequence is TGTGCCAGCAGCGCGGGACTAGCGGGGTCCTACGAGCAGTACTTC. The chain is built from TRBV25-1 and TRBJ2-7; 13 bases are shared with TRBD2. This CDR3 contains 15 residues. The germline gives CDR1 MGHDK, CDR2 SYGVNS. Trimming cost V 6 bases and J 1 base; bases outside gene matches: 3.

There are a few counts of this clone. V gene TRBV5-1 combines with J gene TRBJ2-4; tentative D call: TRBD2 (8 bases). V lost 4 bases and J lost 0, with 23 bases in between. Germline V gene data show CDR1 as SGHRS and CDR2 as YFSETQ. This CDR3 is 19 amino acids long. The CDR3: CASSPDGRGRGQAKNIQYF. In nucleotides, the CDR3 is TGCGCCAGCAGCCCAGACGGGAGGGGGCGAGGTCAAGCCAAAAACATTCAGTACTTC.

The chain couples TRBV15 to TRBJ2-7; 10 bases are a match to TRBD2. Per the germline V gene, CDR1 is LNHNV and CDR2 is YYDKDF (reference sequence). Trimming cost V 6 bases and J 7 bases; bases outside gene matches: 6. This CDR3 comprises 13 residues. The CDR3 is CATRGLATGEQYF. The CDR3 DNA reads TGTGCCACCAGGGGACTAGCGACAGGGGAGCAGTACTTC.

The table lists this clone with a few counts. The chain couples TRBV6-5 to TRBJ2-1; 7 bases are shared with TRBD2. The CDR3 totals 13 residues. CDR1 and CDR2 from the germline V gene are MNHEY and SVGAGI. The junction had 3 bases not matched to a gene; V was cut back by 1 base and J by 9 bases. The CDR3 reads CASSYLGLGEQFF. The CDR3 DNA reads TGTGCCAGCAGTTACTTAGGACTAGGTGAGCAGTTCTTC.

The CDR3 region is CASSPRDGYGYTF. The CDR3 DNA reads TGTGCCAGCAGCCCGCGGGACGGCTATGGCTACACCTTC. V and J are TRBV7-2 and TRBJ1-2; possibly TRBD1 for D (5 bases). Trimming took 5 bases from V and 4 from J, leaving 11 bases between them. The CDR3 runs to 13 residues. Germline CDR1 is SGHTA and CDR2 is FQGNSA.